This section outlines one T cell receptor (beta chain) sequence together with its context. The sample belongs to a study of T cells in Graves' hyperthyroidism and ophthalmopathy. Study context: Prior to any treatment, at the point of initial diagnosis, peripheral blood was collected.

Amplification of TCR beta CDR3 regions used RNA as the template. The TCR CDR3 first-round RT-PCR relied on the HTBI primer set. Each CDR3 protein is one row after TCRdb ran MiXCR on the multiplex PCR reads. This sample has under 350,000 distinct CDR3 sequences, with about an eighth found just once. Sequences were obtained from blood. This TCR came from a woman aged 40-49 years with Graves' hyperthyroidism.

This CDR3 reads CASRRGPNPSNEQFF. For the CDR3, the DNA is TGTGCCAGCAGGCGAGGGCCCAACCCCTCCAATGAGCAGTTCTTC. The chain carries TRBV5-6 and TRBJ2-1; tentative D call: TRBD2 (5 bases). Germline V gene sequence: CDR1 SGHDT, CDR2 YYEEEE. This CDR3 contains 15 residues. Deletions cut 5 bases from V and 6 bases from J, with 18 bases between.